This TCR beta chain was recovered during a study of blood T cell repertoires in COVID-19 (dated by TCRdb to 2020 to 2022). For the wider study: Collaborator samples came from the United States, Italy and Spain and covered acute and convalescent phases of COVID-19. The prospective study material was composed of cDNA or gDNA derived from T cells, B-cell-depleted T cells, or PBMCs. The dataset comprised deeply sampled blood TCRbeta repertoires from subjects exposed to, actively infected with, or recovered from COVID-19. The repertoires were released in a freely available public database intended as a resource for research on the immune response to SARS-CoV-2. The samples were drawn from the first 160 participants of the ongoing ImmuneRACE study and from 950 to 1,500 subjects provided by 6 global collaborators. Sample metadata almost always included a de-identified subject ID, COVID-19 status, age in years and sex. Where HLA class I and class II types were available, the types were taken from metadata supplied by the sample provider, not from assay-based typing.

Of note for this clone: The clone's antigen remains unknown. One base away there is no much larger clone; base qualities are not given.

The collaborating institutions used their own protocols to collect whole blood in K2EDTA tubes. For TCRbeta analysis, collaborator samples were shipped as frozen whole blood, as isolated PBMCs, or as DNA extracted from either sample type. The immunoSEQ Assay, a bias-controlled multiplex PCR, was used to amplify TCRbeta CDR3 regions from genomic DNA. In the paper's pipeline: Within the assay, amplification of reference gene primers was used to estimate how many nucleated cells each sample contained. To quantify the absolute abundance of each unique TCRbeta CDR3 rearrangement, sequence reads were collapsed and filtered. For each sample, productive Simpson clonality was calculated as the square root of Simpson's diversity index over productive rearrangements. What TCRdb holds here is the immuneACCESS table cut down to in-frame rearrangements. Part of the clones is not present; checked against another copy, under half of the missing clones reflect an unresolved V gene, and the others are unexplained. The DNA gave D and trimming, while V, J and clone size come from that table. This sample has approximately 260,000 clones in its table, and 80% to 90% of those were observed once. Clones ranked in the top ten supply 11% of the sample.

General study outcomes and caveats: How much clinical and demographic metadata was included differed by source and by participant, and the metadata was provided uncurated.

According to the germline V gene, CDR1 reads SNHLY and CDR2 reads FYNNEI. The junction shows trimming of 3 bases on V and 10 bases on J, plus 15 bases between the germline ends. From cysteine to phenylalanine, the CDR3 is 13 amino acids long. CDR3 DNA is the only sequence kept; it has 39 bases, read in frame from the first base. Sequenced material: peripheral blood. The sequence derives from a woman in her seventies with acute or convalescent COVID-19. Here the chain combines TRBV2 and TRBJ1-1; tentative D gene TRBD1, with 5 bases matching. The CDR3 here reads CASSDGQGGAAFF. In nucleotides, the sequence is TGTGCCAGCAGTGACGGGCAGGGAGGCGCAGCTTTCTTT. When the CDR3 is completed using the reference TRBV2 and TRBJ1-1 genes on either side, the full variable domain is EPEVTQTPSHQVTQMGQEVILRCVPISNHLYFYWYRQILGQKVEFLVSFYNNEISEKSEIFDDQFSVERPDGSNFTLKIRSTKLEDSAMYFCASSDGQGGAAFFGQGTRLTVV.